The 7 T cell receptor beta chains presented below share a single source sample, sequenced in a study of cytomegalovirus exposure and HLA in healthy donors. 13 Jbeta primers and 60 Vbeta primers were used for the PCR. Using immunoSEQ multiplex PCR, the repertoire was profiled, and TCRdb retains in-frame clones only, with some absent. The repertoire has about 130,000 clones, about 80% of them found once; the top ten carry roughly 4%. Material for sequencing was PBMCs. These receptors were taken from a woman aged 40 to 55 in good health and CMV-seronegative.

V and J are TRBV28 and TRBJ2-2; 8 bases align to TRBD2. Germline assignment: CDR1 MDHEN and CDR2 SYDVKM. This CDR3 is 15 amino acids long. V was clipped by 5 bases and J by 4 bases; unmatched bases: 6. The DNA of the CDR3 is TGTGCCAGCAGTGATAGCGGGAAGGGCACCGGGGAGCTGTTTTTT. Translation gives CASSDSGKGTGELFF.

There are a few counts of this clone. The rearrangement joins TRBV29-1 to TRBJ2-4, with 7 positions matching TRBD1. There are 12 residues in the CDR3. The ends lost 6 bases at V and 6 bases at J; junction bases unmatched: 5. The V gene's germline CDR1 is SQVTM and CDR2 ANQGSEA. The chain's CDR3 is CSVSAGGNIQYF. Written as DNA, the CDR3 is TGCAGCGTATCCGCAGGGGGAAACATTCAGTACTTC.

The chain links TRBV7-2 to TRBJ2-3; 10 nucleotides agree with TRBD1. V gave up 5 bases and J gave up 4 bases; unmatched junction bases: 6. The CDR3 contains 15 residues. Germline lookup yields CDR1 SGHTA and CDR2 FQGNSA. The CDR3 DNA is TGTGCCAGCAGCGCTCCGGGACAGGGGCCAGATACGCAGTATTTT. Translating gives CASSAPGQGPDTQYF.

V usage is TRBV27 and J usage is TRBJ2-3; 12 bases map to TRBD2. There are 18 residues in the CDR3. V was pared by 2 bases and J by 5 bases, with 11 bases of the junction left unmatched. Per the germline V gene, CDR1 is MNHEY and CDR2 is SMNVEV (reference sequence). Here the CDR3 reads CASSLGLAGLLRGDTQYF. CDR3 nucleotide sequence: TGTGCCAGCAGTTTAGGACTAGCGGGATTACTACGGGGAGATACGCAGTATTTT.

For this clone: This same CDR3 is encoded by further DNA sequences in the sample. This chain links TRBV4-2 with TRBJ1-2; 12 nucleotides agree with TRBD1. This CDR3 is 15 amino acids long. V dropped 0 bases and J dropped 8; count of bases not matched to a gene: 4. Germline V CDR1 and CDR2: LGHNA, YNFKEQ. CDR3 nucleotides: TGTGCCAGCAGCCAAGATAGGGACAGGGGGCCGGGCTACACCTTC. It codes for CASSQDRDRGPGYTF.

This rearrangement joins TRBV4-2 to TRBJ1-1, with 8 positions matching TRBD1. The germline gives CDR1 LGHNA, CDR2 YNFKEQ. Unmatched junction bases numbered 11, after V lost 0 bases and J lost 11 bases. This CDR3 has 15 residues. The CDR3 nucleotides read TGTGCCAGCAGCCAAGAAGATTCGGACAGGGCGCGCGCTTTCTTT. Amino acids: CASSQEDSDRARAFF.

This sequence joins TRBV27 and TRBJ1-4; D gene unclear. Germline values: CDR1 MNHEY, CDR2 SMNVEV (reference sequence). The CDR3 is made up of 17 amino acids. Deletions cut 7 bases from V and 0 bases from J, with 18 bases between. The CDR3 is CASTETGRGSTNEKLFF. The CDR3, as DNA: TGTGCCAGCACTGAGACCGGACGGGGATCAACTAATGAAAAACTGTTTTTT.